This T cell receptor beta chain was profiled in a study of regulatory T cells in long-lasting Graves disease. Across the whole study: The criterion for persistent Graves' disease was over 5 years of antithyroid drugs with positive TSH receptor antibodies.

In building TCR beta libraries, iRepertoire HTBI primers were used together with Arm-PCR of CDR3 regions. TCRdb analysed the multiplex PCR reads with MiXCR anew, one entry per CDR3 protein. The table records about 420,000 distinct CDR3 sequences, around 20% of them present only once. Regarding time point: persistent/refractory GD, antithyroid drugs over 5 years with positive TRAb. The TCR library used RNA extracted from PBMCs. Findings and caveats of the study: Among persistent patients, a larger number of public clonotypes were shared (roughly 2,700) than among newly diagnosed patients (approximately 970). Examination was confined to peripheral blood, excluding thyroid tissue.

This clonotype was seen repeatedly, ten times or more. Its specificity is not known. This TCR came from a female donor with Graves disease. The sequenced sample was peripheral blood mononuclear cells (PBMCs), obtained when the disease was refractory, from a patient treated with antithyroid drugs.

This chain's CDR3 is CASSPDRGNGYTF. CDR3 coding DNA: TGTGCCAGCTCACCGGACAGGGGGAATGGCTACACCTTC. The V and J genes are TRBV18 and TRBJ1-2, with 10 bases fitting TRBD1. The germline V gene has CDR1 KGHSH and CDR2 LQKENI. After removal of 3 bases from V and 6 bases from J, the junction contained 1 base not matched to a gene. The CDR3 has 13 residues.